This T cell receptor beta chain was identified during a study of blood T cell repertoires in COVID-19. Study overall: The origin of the acute and convalescent COVID-19 samples was the United States, Italy and Spain.

Assay used: immunoSEQ multiplex PCR; TCRdb lists only in-frame clones, some missing. Among 87,000 or so clones listed, about nine tenths were seen once. This clone came up once. Source material: peripheral blood. This TCR was recovered from a woman aged 80 or older with acute or convalescent COVID-19.

CDR3 DNA sequence: TGTGCCAGCAAAGGGCGGGCCAACACAGATACGCAGTATTTT. It is translated as CASKGRANTDTQYF. The chain has TRBV6-5 and TRBJ2-3; D perhaps matches TRBD2 (5 bases). CDR1 and CDR2 from the germline V gene are MNHEY and SVGAGI. Trimming removed 7 bases from V and 2 bases from J, with 13 bases in between. The CDR3 totals 14 residues.